The rows below give T cell receptor beta chains drawn from one sample of a study of early T cells in non-severe SARS-CoV-2 infection. One entry per CDR3 protein results from TCRdb running MiXCR on the 5' RACE reads. The table records roughly 48,000 distinct CDR3 sequences, about 4.6% of them present only once. Sequenced material: whole blood. The receptors stem from an adult who was a healthcare worker with PCR-confirmed SARS-CoV-2 infection or an uninfected control (not recorded which). Both conserved end residues are part of each CDR3. The order of the fields is clone size, J gene, D gene, V gene, CDR3 protein, CDR3 DNA. The D gene is left open where the match is weak. Some rows have no size entry. The others give once, few or many, or a class for an expanded clone.

clone size: -; J gene: TRBJ2-3; D gene: TRBD1; V gene: TRBV5-1; CDR3 protein: CASSWDSFTDTQYF; CDR3 DNA: TGCGCCAGCAGCTGGGACAGTTTCACAGATACGCAGTATTTT
clone size: many; J gene: TRBJ2-3; D gene: -; V gene: TRBV2; CDR3 protein: CASRRQTSTDTQYF; CDR3 DNA: TGTGCCAGCAGACGACAGACTAGCACAGATACGCAGTATTTT
clone size: many; J gene: TRBJ2-3; D gene: TRBD2; V gene: TRBV20-1; CDR3 protein: CSVRGEISGPTDTQYF; CDR3 DNA: TGCAGTGTTCGGGGGGAAATTAGCGGGCCCACAGATACGCAGTATTTT
clone size: -; J gene: TRBJ2-2; D gene: TRBD1; V gene: TRBV28; CDR3 protein: CASSQPGQGTNTGELFF; CDR3 DNA: TGTGCCAGCAGTCAACCGGGACAGGGTACAAACACCGGGGAGCTGTTTTTT
clone size: -; J gene: TRBJ1-1; D gene: TRBD1; V gene: TRBV12-3/TRBV12-4; CDR3 protein: CASSSNPGTGNTEAFF; CDR3 DNA: TGTGCCAGCAGTTCCAATCCCGGGACAGGGAACACTGAAGCTTTCTTT
clone size: many; J gene: TRBJ1-2; D gene: -; V gene: TRBV29-1; CDR3 protein: CSVVKGEAYTF; CDR3 DNA: TGCAGCGTTGTTAAGGGTGAGGCCTACACCTTC
clone size: many; J gene: TRBJ2-7; D gene: -; V gene: TRBV10-3; CDR3 protein: CAISPGTAPYEQYF; CDR3 DNA: TGTGCCATCAGCCCCGGGACTGCCCCCTACGAGCAGTACTTC
clone size: many; J gene: TRBJ2-7; D gene: -; V gene: TRBV24-1; CDR3 protein: CATSILSIRTESYEQYF; CDR3 DNA: TGTGCCACCAGTATTTTATCCATCAGGACAGAAAGCTACGAGCAGTACTTC
clone size: -; J gene: TRBJ1-2; D gene: -; V gene: TRBV29-1; CDR3 protein: CSVDGGPSGYTF; CDR3 DNA: TGCAGCGTTGATGGGGGGCCGAGTGGCTACACCTTC
clone size: many; J gene: TRBJ2-7; D gene: -; V gene: TRBV10-3; CDR3 protein: CAISGNRYYEQYF; CDR3 DNA: TGTGCCATCAGTGGGAACAGATACTACGAGCAGTACTTC
clone size: many; J gene: TRBJ2-1; D gene: TRBD2; V gene: TRBV15; CDR3 protein: CATSSGAYNEQFF; CDR3 DNA: TGTGCCACCTCCAGCGGGGCCTACAATGAGCAGTTCTTC
clone size: many; J gene: TRBJ2-5; D gene: TRBD2; V gene: TRBV11-2; CDR3 protein: CASSPRAGVTLLQETQYF; CDR3 DNA: TGTGCCAGCAGCCCCCGAGCGGGAGTGACCCTACTCCAAGAGACCCAGTACTTC
clone size: many; J gene: TRBJ2-2; D gene: -; V gene: TRBV6-2/TRBV6-3; CDR3 protein: CASSYELSMGGTGELFF; CDR3 DNA: TGTGCCAGCAGTTACGAGTTATCTATGGGCGGCACCGGGGAGCTGTTTTTT
clone size: many; J gene: TRBJ2-4; D gene: -; V gene: TRBV5-6; CDR3 protein: CASSFRSLAKNIQYF; CDR3 DNA: TGTGCCAGCAGCTTTCGGTCCCTAGCCAAAAACATTCAGTACTTC
clone size: -; J gene: TRBJ2-2; D gene: -; V gene: TRBV7-2; CDR3 protein: CASSLQGPNTGELFF; CDR3 DNA: TGTGCCAGCAGCTTACAGGGGCCGAACACCGGGGAGCTGTTTTTT
clone size: many; J gene: TRBJ2-2; D gene: -; V gene: TRBV5-1; CDR3 protein: CASSLSQGITGELFF; CDR3 DNA: TGCGCCAGCAGCTTGAGCCAGGGAATCACCGGGGAGCTGTTTTTT
clone size: many; J gene: TRBJ1-1; D gene: -; V gene: TRBV12-3/TRBV12-4; CDR3 protein: CASSLQLNTEAFF; CDR3 DNA: TGTGCCAGCAGTTTACAACTGAACACTGAAGCTTTCTTT
clone size: many; J gene: TRBJ1-5; D gene: -; V gene: TRBV19; CDR3 protein: CASSIRAESQPQHF; CDR3 DNA: TGTGCCAGTAGTATCAGGGCTGAAAGTCAGCCCCAGCATTTT
clone size: many; J gene: TRBJ2-5; D gene: -; V gene: TRBV2; CDR3 protein: CASSVSREETQYF; CDR3 DNA: TGTGCCAGCAGTGTTTCAAGGGAAGAGACCCAGTATTTC
clone size: many; J gene: TRBJ2-7; D gene: -; V gene: TRBV5-1; CDR3 protein: CASSLGDNNEQYF; CDR3 DNA: TGCGCCAGCAGCCTGGGGGATAACAACGAGCAGTACTTC
clone size: few; J gene: TRBJ2-2; D gene: TRBD1; V gene: TRBV6-2/TRBV6-3; CDR3 protein: CASSLQGALGELFF; CDR3 DNA: TGTGCCAGCAGCTTACAGGGGGCTTTGGGGGAGCTGTTTTTT
clone size: few; J gene: TRBJ1-4; D gene: -; V gene: TRBV3-1; CDR3 protein: CASSQESSGDEKLFF; CDR3 DNA: TGTGCCAGCAGCCAAGAGAGTTCAGGGGATGAAAAACTGTTTTTT
clone size: -; J gene: TRBJ1-6; D gene: -; V gene: TRBV7-2; CDR3 protein: CASKNRNNSPLHF; CDR3 DNA: TGTGCCAGCAAAAACAGAAATAATTCACCCCTCCACTTT
clone size: few; J gene: TRBJ2-3; D gene: -; V gene: TRBV3-2; CDR3 protein: CASSQADTLQGTSTDTQYF; CDR3 DNA: TGTGCCAGCAGCCAAGCCGATACGTTACAGGGAACGAGCACAGATACGCAGTATTTT
clone size: many; J gene: TRBJ1-1; D gene: -; V gene: TRBV3-1; CDR3 protein: CASSQGIRNTEAFF; CDR3 DNA: TGTGCCAGCAGCCAAGGCATTCGCAACACTGAAGCTTTCTTT
clone size: -; J gene: TRBJ1-2; D gene: -; V gene: TRBV5-6; CDR3 protein: CASSYTGPTHGYTF; CDR3 DNA: TGTGCCAGCAGCTATACGGGCCCAACCCATGGCTACACCTTC
clone size: many; J gene: TRBJ2-2; D gene: -; V gene: TRBV6-1; CDR3 protein: CASSEERDILPTGELFF; CDR3 DNA: TGTGCCAGCAGTGAAGAAAGGGACATCCTACCCACCGGGGAGCTGTTTTTT
clone size: many; J gene: TRBJ2-1; D gene: TRBD2; V gene: TRBV2; CDR3 protein: CASTKLSGIPYNEQFF; CDR3 DNA: TGTGCCAGCACCAAACTTAGCGGGATCCCCTACAATGAGCAGTTCTTC
clone size: many; J gene: TRBJ2-6; D gene: TRBD1; V gene: TRBV20-1; CDR3 protein: CSAAGTGLWTGANVLTF; CDR3 DNA: TGCAGTGCTGCCGGGACAGGGCTATGGACTGGGGCCAACGTCCTGACTTTC
clone size: many; J gene: TRBJ2-1; D gene: TRBD2; V gene: TRBV20-1; CDR3 protein: CSARASGSFGEQFF; CDR3 DNA: TGCAGTGCAAGAGCCAGCGGGAGTTTCGGTGAGCAGTTCTTC
clone size: few; J gene: TRBJ2-7; D gene: TRBD2; V gene: TRBV20-1; CDR3 protein: CSAARLAGDYEQYF; CDR3 DNA: TGCAGTGCTGCCCGACTAGCGGGAGACTACGAGCAGTACTTC
clone size: many; J gene: TRBJ2-2; D gene: -; V gene: TRBV7-6; CDR3 protein: CASSFGTSEAGELFF; CDR3 DNA: TGTGCCAGCAGCTTTGGGACTTCAGAGGCCGGGGAGCTGTTTTTT
clone size: many; J gene: TRBJ1-1; D gene: -; V gene: TRBV5-6; CDR3 protein: CASSLGAGTEAFF; CDR3 DNA: TGTGCCAGCAGCTTGGGTGCAGGAACTGAAGCTTTCTTT
clone size: many; J gene: TRBJ1-2; D gene: -; V gene: TRBV20-1; CDR3 protein: CSASVLGGYTF; CDR3 DNA: TGCAGTGCTAGTGTGTTAGGGGGCTACACCTTC
clone size: many; J gene: TRBJ2-7; D gene: TRBD2; V gene: TRBV10-1; CDR3 protein: CASSDQTSGHSYEQYF; CDR3 DNA: TGCGCCAGCAGTGACCAGACTAGCGGGCACTCCTACGAGCAGTACTTC
clone size: many; J gene: TRBJ2-1; D gene: -; V gene: TRBV6-2/TRBV6-3; CDR3 protein: CASSQLRDEQFF; CDR3 DNA: TGTGCCAGCAGTCAACTCCGGGATGAGCAGTTCTTC
clone size: many; J gene: TRBJ2-5; D gene: TRBD2; V gene: TRBV20-1; CDR3 protein: CSARVPGGAETQYF; CDR3 DNA: TGCAGTGCTAGAGTCCCGGGGGGGGCAGAGACCCAGTACTTC
clone size: many; J gene: TRBJ2-3; D gene: -; V gene: TRBV20-1; CDR3 protein: CSARDLLASDTQYF; CDR3 DNA: TGCAGTGCTAGAGATCTCCTAGCATCAGATACGCAGTATTTT
clone size: many; J gene: TRBJ2-3; D gene: TRBD2; V gene: TRBV5-1; CDR3 protein: CASSLGLAADTQYF; CDR3 DNA: TGCGCCAGCAGCTTGGGGCTAGCGGCAGATACGCAGTATTTT
clone size: many; J gene: TRBJ2-3; D gene: TRBD1; V gene: TRBV2; CDR3 protein: CASSVGQGLLSTDTQYF; CDR3 DNA: TGTGCCAGCAGTGTGGGACAGGGCCTGCTAAGCACAGATACGCAGTATTTT
clone size: many; J gene: TRBJ2-5; D gene: -; V gene: TRBV7-9; CDR3 protein: CASSLDEGETQYF; CDR3 DNA: TGTGCCAGCAGCTTAGACGAGGGGGAGACCCAGTACTTC
clone size: few; J gene: TRBJ2-5; D gene: -; V gene: TRBV7-2; CDR3 protein: CASSLSRPRYQETQYF; CDR3 DNA: TGTGCCAGCAGCTTATCGAGGCCCAGGTACCAAGAGACCCAGTACTTC
clone size: many; J gene: TRBJ1-5; D gene: -; V gene: TRBV10-2; CDR3 protein: CASRRENSNQPQHF; CDR3 DNA: TGCGCCAGCCGGAGGGAGAATAGCAATCAGCCCCAGCATTTT
clone size: many; J gene: TRBJ1-6; D gene: TRBD1; V gene: TRBV5-1; CDR3 protein: CASSLLGQGDSPLHF; CDR3 DNA: TGCGCCAGCAGCCTACTGGGACAGGGGGATTCACCCCTCCACTTT
clone size: many; J gene: TRBJ2-2; D gene: -; V gene: TRBV6-1; CDR3 protein: CASSGFWTQNTGELFF; CDR3 DNA: TGTGCCAGCAGTGGGTTTTGGACACAGAACACCGGGGAGCTGTTTTTT
clone size: -; J gene: TRBJ2-3; D gene: TRBD2; V gene: TRBV5-1; CDR3 protein: CASSPYLAAFTDTQYF; CDR3 DNA: TGCGCCAGCAGCCCCTACCTAGCGGCCTTCACAGATACGCAGTATTTT
clone size: many; J gene: TRBJ2-2; D gene: -; V gene: TRBV28; CDR3 protein: CASSPRDPGELFF; CDR3 DNA: TGTGCCAGCAGTCCTCGGGACCCCGGGGAGCTGTTTTTT
clone size: many; J gene: TRBJ2-7; D gene: TRBD1; V gene: TRBV20-1; CDR3 protein: CSARTTGTGGNEQYF; CDR3 DNA: TGCAGTGCTAGAACCACCGGGACAGGGGGGAACGAGCAGTACTTC
clone size: -; J gene: TRBJ2-7; D gene: TRBD2; V gene: TRBV4-2; CDR3 protein: CASSQPSGYEQYF; CDR3 DNA: TGTGCCAGCAGCCAACCTAGCGGATACGAGCAGTACTTC
clone size: few; J gene: TRBJ2-3; D gene: -; V gene: TRBV5-8; CDR3 protein: CASSAGTSSTDTQYF; CDR3 DNA: TGTGCCAGCAGTGCCGGGACCTCTAGCACAGATACGCAGTATTTT
clone size: few; J gene: TRBJ1-1; D gene: -; V gene: TRBV2; CDR3 protein: CASSVLVNTEAFF; CDR3 DNA: TGTGCCAGCAGTGTTTTGGTGAACACTGAAGCTTTCTTT
clone size: -; J gene: TRBJ2-1; D gene: -; V gene: TRBV19; CDR3 protein: CASRLSGGAGSYEQFF; CDR3 DNA: TGTGCCAGTCGTCTGTCCGGCGGGGCCGGTTCATATGAGCAGTTCTTC
clone size: many; J gene: TRBJ2-7; D gene: TRBD2; V gene: TRBV4-3; CDR3 protein: CASSQDPNGRGEQYF; CDR3 DNA: TGCGCCAGCAGCCAAGATCCCAACGGGAGGGGAGAGCAGTACTTC
clone size: many; J gene: TRBJ2-1; D gene: -; V gene: TRBV29-1; CDR3 protein: CSVEDSRGEQFF; CDR3 DNA: TGCAGCGTTGAAGACTCGCGTGGTGAGCAGTTCTTC
clone size: many; J gene: TRBJ1-6; D gene: -; V gene: TRBV12-3/TRBV12-4; CDR3 protein: CASSLLVGKGSPLHF; CDR3 DNA: TGTGCCAGCAGTTTATTGGTCGGGAAGGGGTCACCCCTCCACTTT
clone size: few; J gene: TRBJ2-1; D gene: TRBD2; V gene: TRBV24-1; CDR3 protein: CATSGGLAGVNEQFF; CDR3 DNA: TGTGCCACCAGTGGCGGACTAGCGGGAGTGAATGAGCAGTTCTTC
clone size: -; J gene: TRBJ2-7; D gene: -; V gene: TRBV2; CDR3 protein: CASSLQGVNEQYF; CDR3 DNA: TGTGCCAGCAGCCTACAGGGTGTCAACGAGCAGTACTTC
clone size: many; J gene: TRBJ1-2; D gene: TRBD1; V gene: TRBV19; CDR3 protein: CASRVRDRDPRAYGYTF; CDR3 DNA: TGTGCCAGCAGGGTCCGGGACAGGGACCCACGGGCCTATGGCTACACCTTC
clone size: -; J gene: TRBJ1-1; D gene: -; V gene: TRBV20-1; CDR3 protein: CSAREWGANTEAFF; CDR3 DNA: TGCAGTGCACGAGAGTGGGGGGCGAACACTGAAGCTTTCTTT
clone size: many; J gene: TRBJ1-4; D gene: -; V gene: TRBV7-6; CDR3 protein: CASSLANRDNEKLFF; CDR3 DNA: TGTGCCAGCAGCTTAGCCAACAGAGATAATGAAAAACTGTTTTTT